This TCR beta chain is drawn from a study of identical twins (dated by TCRdb to the mid-2010s). Concerning the study at large: To test whether fetal clonotypes persist, this study deep-sequenced TCR alpha and beta repertoires from monozygotic twins, from unrelated adults of various ages, and from cord blood. To rule out contamination, replicate twin experiments were performed at different times with different library preparation protocols. Broader findings and caveats from the paper: Abundant cord blood beta clonotypes had fewer insertions, young adult naive repertoires showed a similar but weaker trend, and memory repertoires showed no such trend. Conclusions relied on cross-sectional statistical analysis, since the same donors could not be followed over many years. In monozygotic twins, out-of-frame TCR alpha sharing was systematically underestimated by recombination models, although the models agreed with sharing between unrelated individuals. Out-of-frame TCR alpha sequences shared between twins showed an excess of low generation-probability sequences compared with coincidental sharing between unrelated individuals. Zero-insertion analyses could be partly confounded by invariant T cells such as MAIT and iNKT, though diverse VJ usage argued against such confounding for most clonotypes. The excess sharing between twins in beta out-of-frame sequences was weaker because fewer shared sequences reduced the signal-to-noise ratio.

Points on this clonotype: Its antigen target is currently unknown. Per-base quality was not reported, and no clone a single base away is much larger than it.

All donors were healthy Caucasians. Three pairs of female monozygotic twins, all aged about 18 to 30 years, were included in the twin cohort. Positive isolation kits from Invitrogen were used to isolate CD4+ and CD8+ T cell populations. The CDR3 has 15 amino acids, counting the end cysteine and phenylalanine. Only the CDR3 DNA is retained, 45 bases long and in frame from the first base. After removal of 2 bases from V and 7 bases from J, the junction retains 5 bases not matched to a gene. The germline V gene encodes CDR1 SEHNR and CDR2 FQNEAQ (reference sequence). Libraries were made using 5' RACE. Sequencing used an Illumina HiSeq 2000. A universal primer binding site was introduced by template switching, and a unique molecular identifier was present in the final cDNA, enabling accurate counting of TCR cDNA molecules. First-strand cDNA for TCR alpha and beta chains was synthesized from specific primers in the conserved constant-segment region. To control for contamination, every cDNA library was double barcoded, receiving both a SMART-Mk sample barcode and Illumina barcodes. TruSeq adapter sequences, together with Illumina sample barcodes, were added in two successive PCR steps. TCR alpha and beta cDNA libraries were sequenced on the Illumina HiSeq platform with custom primers. In the source study's methods: MiGEC processed the raw reads to extract unique molecular identifiers, while MiXCR was used to determine the CDR3 positions. Recombination models were inferred per individual with the repgenHMM and IGoR tools using an EM algorithm. Shared clonotypes were analyzed with the tcR package in R, and sharing was normalized by the product of cloneset sizes. To study raw recombination free of thymic and clonal selection effects, out-of-frame nonproductive sequences were analyzed. The public reads were reanalyzed by TCRdb: fastp trimming at Q25, MiXCR alignment, in-frame beta chains only. Rows are unified per CDR3 protein, each entry keeping the most common DNA and genes. The V and J calls, along with clone size, are taken from TCRdb and not from the paper's own processing. This sample comprises approximately 490,000 distinct CDR3 sequences, about 20% of them detected only once. Clones ranked in the top ten supply around 0.47% of the sample.

The data also belong to a second study, concerning yellow fever vaccine responses in identical twins. Taken from the second paper: The T cell response to vaccination in identical twins was reported by the authors to appear partly convergent and partly personalized. In identical twins, the study followed T cell clones that responded to the vaccine with precision.

The rearrangement combines TRBV7-9 with TRBJ2-1, and 10 junction bases match TRBD1. What was sequenced was CD4+ T cells sorted from blood. The receptor's source is a woman aged 18 to 35 in good health. The DNA sequence is TGTGCCAGCAGCTTACCGGGACAGGGGAAGAATGAGCAGTTCTTC. Its protein product is CASSLPGQGKNEQFF.